The 30 T cell receptor beta chains listed next were all sequenced from one sample in a study of cytomegalovirus exposure and HLA in healthy donors listed by TCRdb under 2017. Libraries were prepared through the immunoSEQ multiplex PCR assay. For the multiplex PCR, a mixture combining 60 forward primers for TCR Vbeta segments and 13 reverse primers for TCR Jbeta segments was used. TCRdb retrieved this table from immuneACCESS and kept in-frame rearrangements only. Not all clones are present; in checked studies, unresolved V genes account for under half, and no reason is known for the remainder. The sample's table covers approximately 210,000 clones. The ten largest clones capture roughly 0.98% of the sample. The sample comprised PBMCs. Receptors originate from a woman aged 25 to 45 in good health and CMV-seropositive.

A word on this clone: Relative to the germline gene, one junction end is altered; a read error may explain this. The chain uses TRBV6-5 and TRBJ2-7, with TRBD2 identical over 12 bases. This CDR3 has 16 residues. CDR1 and CDR2 (germline): MNHEY, SVGAGI. The CDR3 region is CTSSSRTSGNAYEQYF. CDR3 in DNA: TGTACCAGCAGTTCACGGACTAGCGGGAATGCCTACGAGCAGTACTTC.

The chain recombines TRBV6-4 with TRBJ1-2; the D gene is possibly TRBD1 (5 bases). This CDR3 has 13 amino acids. Trimming cost V 4 bases and J 6 bases, with 12 bases left between them. Germline CDR1 is MRHNA and CDR2 is SNTAGT. The CDR3 nucleotides read TGTGCCAGCAGTGTTTTCCAGGGCGATGGCTACACCTTC. Protein product: CASSVFQGDGYTF.

The chain links TRBV13 to TRBJ2-3; D might be TRBD2 (5 bases). The CDR3 length is 14 residues. Germline V gene lookup returns CDR1 PRHDT and CDR2 FYEKMQ (reference sequence). Trimming pared 4 bases from V and 8 bases from J, leaving 16 bases between. CDR3 nucleotides: TGTGCCAGCAGCTCAAATCGACTGGAGGTTACGCAGTATTTT. Translation: CASSSNRLEVTQYF.

The chain recombines TRBV29-1 with TRBJ2-7, with no clear D. V shed 0 bases and J shed 3 bases, with 3 bases lying between them. The germline V gene encodes CDR1 SQVTM and CDR2 ANQGSEA. This CDR3 region has 11 residues. CDR3 amino acids: CSVEDNYEQYF. As DNA, the CDR3 is TGCAGCGTTGAAGACAACTACGAGCAGTACTTC.

The chain joins TRBV27 to TRBJ2-1, with 10 positions matching TRBD2. CDR3 length: 16 residues. Looked up from germline, CDR1 is MNHEY and CDR2 is SMNVEV (reference sequence). V lost 4 bases, J lost 8 bases, and 11 bases stayed unmatched. The CDR3 is CASSSFSSGGGDEQFF. The CDR3 region has the DNA TGTGCCAGCAGTTCCTTCTCTAGCGGGGGTGGGGATGAGCAGTTCTTC.

The chain carries TRBV7-6 and TRBJ1-1; no definite D call. The germline V gene encodes CDR1 SGHVS and CDR2 FNYEAQ. This CDR3 comprises 16 residues. Trimming cost V 6 bases and J 0 bases, with 17 bases left between them. This chain's CDR3 is CASSRSMISVNTEAFF. The DNA for the CDR3 is TGTGCCAGCAGTCGAAGTATGATATCGGTGAACACTGAAGCTTTCTTT.

This chain connects TRBV11-2 to TRBJ1-2; TRBD1 aligns across 8 bases. This CDR3 has 14 amino acids. The trim removed 4 bases at V and 4 bases at J, leaving 5 bases unmatched. Germline V gene data show CDR1 as SGHAT and CDR2 as FQNNGV. CDR3 region: CASSSQGAFYGYTF. The DNA for the CDR3 is TGTGCCAGCAGCTCGCAGGGGGCCTTCTATGGCTACACCTTC.

The chain joins TRBV11-2 to TRBJ2-7; 11 bases align to TRBD2. The trim removed 3 bases at V and 2 bases at J, leaving 15 bases unmatched. Germline CDR1 and CDR2: SGHAT and FQNNGV. There are 19 residues in the CDR3. This CDR3 reads CASSFPLGLAGGQTYEQYF. CDR3 DNA: TGTGCCAGCAGCTTCCCATTGGGGCTAGCGGGAGGCCAGACCTACGAGCAGTACTTC.

V and J are TRBV5-4 and TRBJ2-3; a possible D gene is TRBD1 (7 bases). CDR3 length equals 18 residues. Germline CDR1 reads SGHNT; CDR2 reads YYREEE (reference sequence). V gave up 4 bases and J gave up 0 bases, with 21 bases separating them. In DNA form, the CDR3 reads TGTGCCAGCAGCGATTGGTACATACAGGGGACTAGCACAGATACGCAGTATTTT. Amino acid sequence: CASSDWYIQGTSTDTQYF.

The rearrangement uses TRBV28 and TRBJ1-4, with 9 positions matching TRBD1. The germline CDR1 and CDR2 sequences are MDHEN and SYDVKM. The CDR3 is 15 amino acids. V shed 6 bases, J shed 6 bases, and the junction held 8 bases outside the gene matches. The CDR3 DNA reads TGTGCCAGCAGCCAGGACAGGGGAAAGGATGAAAAACTGTTTTTT. This sequence encodes CASSQDRGKDEKLFF.

This chain connects TRBV7-9 to TRBJ2-7, with TRBD1 matching 10 bases. Germline V gene data show CDR1 as SEHNR and CDR2 as FQNEAQ (reference sequence). CDR3 size: 15 residues. The V and J ends lost 4 bases and 9 bases, in that order; junction bases with no gene match: 12. In DNA, the CDR3 is TGTGCCAGCAGCTCCCCCGGGGACAGGGGTTCAGGGCAGTACTTC. It codes for CASSSPGDRGSGQYF.

V is TRBV28 and J is TRBJ2-1; a possible D gene is TRBD2 (5 bases). CDR3 length: 14 amino acids. V gave up 5 bases and J gave up 7 bases, with 15 bases separating them. Germline CDR1 and CDR2: MDHEN and SYDVKM. CDR3 region: CASSTIGGVNEQFF. CDR3 in DNA: TGTGCCAGCAGTACTATTGGAGGTGTGAATGAGCAGTTCTTC.

This chain links TRBV6-1 with TRBJ2-7, with a weak D call TRBD1 (5 bases). The CDR3 loop spans 12 amino acids. Trimming shortened V by 2 bases and J by 3 bases, and 5 bases separated the two germline ends. Germline V gives CDR1 MNHNS, CDR2 SASEGT. This CDR3 reads CASSEQGYEQYF. The CDR3 bases are TGTGCCAGCAGTGAACAGGGCTACGAGCAGTACTTC.

The chain carries TRBV7-6 and TRBJ1-6; D possibly corresponds to TRBD1 (6 bases). With 5 bases removed from V and 10 bases from J, the gap between germline ends came to 21 bases. Germline-derived CDR1 and CDR2 are SGHVS and FNYEAQ. CDR3 length: 16 amino acids. The chain's CDR3 is CASSPAEQGVASPLHF. CDR3 bases: TGTGCCAGCAGCCCCGCCGAACAGGGAGTTGCGTCACCCCTCCACTTT.

The chain links TRBV18 to TRBJ2-2, with D perhaps matching TRBD2 (6 bases). In germline, CDR1 is KGHSH, CDR2 LQKENI. Trimming shortened V by 4 bases and J by 3 bases, and 12 bases separated the two germline ends. There are 15 residues in the CDR3. The CDR3 here is CASSREASDTGELFF. The CDR3, as DNA: TGTGCCAGCTCACGGGAGGCAAGCGACACCGGGGAGCTGTTTTTT.

This sequence joins TRBV18 and TRBJ2-5; D is perhaps TRBD2 (5 bases). Trimming took 3 bases from V and 0 from J, leaving 5 bases between them. Germline V gene sequence: CDR1 KGHSH, CDR2 LQKENI. The CDR3 consists of 13 residues. CDR3 DNA sequence: TGTGCCAGCTCACCCGGGGACCAAGAGACCCAGTACTTC. Its translation: CASSPGDQETQYF.

The J gene is TRBJ1-5, the V gene TRBV25-1; possibly TRBD1 for D (6 bases). The CDR3 has 16 residues. Trimming removed 4 bases at V and 2 bases at J, with 15 bases between. Germline values: CDR1 MGHDK, CDR2 SYGVNS. The CDR3 sequence is CASSGDRFAGNQPQHF. CDR3 bases: TGTGCCAGCAGTGGTGACAGGTTTGCTGGCAATCAGCCCCAGCATTTT.

V and J are TRBV11-1 and TRBJ1-4; D remains unclear. CDR3 length: 15 amino acids. Germline V gene sequence: CDR1 SGHAT, CDR2 FQDESV (reference sequence). The ends were cut back, 0 bases at V and 7 bases at J, with 12 bases in the middle. The CDR3: CASSLAMESGEKLFF. CDR3 nucleotide sequence: TGTGCCAGCAGCTTAGCGATGGAGTCGGGTGAAAAACTGTTTTTT.

The rearrangement links TRBV7-2 to TRBJ2-5; 10 nucleotides align to TRBD2. J was trimmed by 4 bases and V by 4 bases; bases with no gene match: 15. CDR1 SGHTA and CDR2 FQGNSA come from the germline V gene. The CDR3 is 18 residues long. Here the CDR3 DNA reads TGTGCCAGCAGCTCTAGAGCGCCAACTAGCGGGAACTCAGAGACCCAGTACTTC. This sequence encodes CASSSRAPTSGNSETQYF.

The chain combines TRBV4-1 with TRBJ2-6, with a possible D match to TRBD2 (5 bases). CDR3 length: 17 amino acids. The germline V gene encodes CDR1 MGHRA and CDR2 YSYEKL. V dropped 4 bases and J dropped 0 bases, with 13 bases sitting between them. The CDR3 DNA reads as TGCGCCAGCAGCCTCGAGGGTAGCATCTCTGGGGCCAACGTCCTGACTTTC. Translation gives CASSLEGSISGANVLTF.

The chain employs TRBV9 and TRBJ2-3; TRBD2 matches 11 bases. V was pared by 4 bases and J by 9 bases, with 16 bases of the junction left unmatched. Per the germline V gene, CDR1 is SGDLS and CDR2 is YYNGEE. This CDR3 has 17 amino acids. CDR3 amino acids: CASSTRGIAGGTRTQYF. DNA for the CDR3: TGTGCCAGCAGCACCAGGGGCATAGCGGGGGGGACTAGGACGCAGTATTTT.

This chain connects TRBV5-6 to TRBJ2-7, with 9 bases aligning to TRBD1. This CDR3 is built from 16 residues. CDR1 and CDR2 (germline): SGHDT, YYEEEE. V gave up 4 bases and J gave up 0 bases; unmatched junction bases: 8. The DNA for the CDR3 is TGTGCCAGCAGCGAGTCCGGGACAGGGCTCTCCTACGAGCAGTACTTC. The encoded protein is CASSESGTGLSYEQYF.

CDR3 sequence: CATSRDPLSDTEAFF. The DNA of the CDR3 is TGTGCCACCAGCAGAGATCCCCTTTCGGACACTGAAGCTTTCTTT. This chain links TRBV15 with TRBJ1-1; D ambiguous. The V and J ends lost 0 bases and 3 bases respectively, with 11 bases between them. Germline CDR1 and CDR2: LNHNV and YYDKDF (reference sequence). The length of the CDR3 is 15 residues.

The rearrangement links TRBV5-1 to TRBJ1-2; 11 nucleotides agree with TRBD1. Germline CDR1 SGHRS, CDR2 YFSETQ. CDR3 size: 16 residues. With V trimmed by 4 bases and J by 5 bases, 10 bases remained unmatched. CDR3 sequence (DNA): TGCGCCAGCAGCCCGGACCGGGGACAGGGGGTGTATGGCTACACCTTC. Its translation: CASSPDRGQGVYGYTF.

V usage is TRBV18 and J usage is TRBJ2-7, with D perhaps TRBD1 (5 bases). CDR3 length equals 14 residues. Per the germline V gene, CDR1 is KGHSH and CDR2 is LQKENI. Trimming stripped 1 base from V and 4 bases from J, with 11 bases between. The CDR3 DNA follows: TGTGCCAGCTCACCACTGGCAGGGAATTACGAGCAGTACTTC. Translated, it gives CASSPLAGNYEQYF.

This sequence joins TRBV5-8 and TRBJ2-2; D ambiguous. Germline V CDR1 and CDR2: SGHTS, YDEGEE. The CDR3 has 13 residues. The V end lost 4 bases, the J end lost 7 bases, and 11 bases lay between the germline ends. The chain's CDR3 is CASSLEEVGELFF. DNA of the CDR3: TGTGCCAGCAGCCTGGAAGAGGTCGGGGAGCTGTTTTTT.

The chain combines TRBV9 with TRBJ2-2; 12 bases map to TRBD2. There are 16 residues in the CDR3. With V trimmed by 4 bases and J by 5 bases, 6 bases remained unmatched. Germline V CDR1 and CDR2: SGDLS, YYNGEE. CDR3 sequence reads: CASSLLAGGWTGELFF. DNA of the CDR3: TGTGCCAGCAGCCTCCTAGCGGGAGGGTGGACCGGGGAGCTGTTTTTT.

V is TRBV4-3 and J is TRBJ2-2, with 12 nucleotides matching TRBD2. Germline V lookup: CDR1 LGHNA, CDR2 YSLEER. V dropped 4 bases and J dropped 0; count of bases not matched to a gene: 3. The CDR3 has 17 amino acids. The CDR3 region is CASSRGLAGTNTGELFF. The DNA of the CDR3 is TGCGCCAGCAGCCGAGGACTAGCGGGGACGAACACCGGGGAGCTGTTTTTT.

V is TRBV10-1 and J is TRBJ2-3; 7 positions agree with TRBD1. Unmatched junction bases numbered 5, after V lost 3 bases and J lost 2 bases. In germline, CDR1 is WNHNN, CDR2 SYGVQD (reference sequence). This CDR3 has 15 amino acids. The CDR3, as DNA: TGCGCCAGCAGTGATGGTACAGGGGTCACAGATACGCAGTATTTT. This gives the protein CASSDGTGVTDTQYF.

The chain employs TRBV5-1 and TRBJ2-7; TRBD2 matches 8 bases. This CDR3 spans 14 amino acids. V lost 3 bases and J lost 4; bases outside the gene matches: 6. Germline assignment: CDR1 SGHRS and CDR2 YFSETQ. The CDR3 coding sequence is TGCGCCAGCAGCTCGGTAGCGGGGCCTTACGAGCAGTACTTC. It specifies CASSSVAGPYEQYF.